This T cell receptor beta chain is from a study of T cell changes during pregnancy in multiple sclerosis. V was trimmed by 6 bases and J by 1 base, leaving 10 bases between them. The CDR3 covers 13 residues. CDR1 is SGHVS, CDR2 FQNEAQ, per germline. The data were produced by immunoSEQ multiplex PCR, yet TCRdb's version contains in-frame clones alone and is incomplete. The table includes tens of thousands of clones, roughly 91% detected once. The rearrangement uses TRBV7-8 and TRBJ2-7; no reliable D call. This receptor was obtained from a female donor with multiple sclerosis, enrolled in a pregnancy study. The sequenced sample was CD8+ T cells from peripheral blood mononuclear cells, obtained in the second trimester of pregnancy. The CDR3 is CASRPGDSYEQYF. The CDR3 coding sequence is TGTGCCAGCAGGCCCGGTGATTCCTACGAGCAGTACTTC.